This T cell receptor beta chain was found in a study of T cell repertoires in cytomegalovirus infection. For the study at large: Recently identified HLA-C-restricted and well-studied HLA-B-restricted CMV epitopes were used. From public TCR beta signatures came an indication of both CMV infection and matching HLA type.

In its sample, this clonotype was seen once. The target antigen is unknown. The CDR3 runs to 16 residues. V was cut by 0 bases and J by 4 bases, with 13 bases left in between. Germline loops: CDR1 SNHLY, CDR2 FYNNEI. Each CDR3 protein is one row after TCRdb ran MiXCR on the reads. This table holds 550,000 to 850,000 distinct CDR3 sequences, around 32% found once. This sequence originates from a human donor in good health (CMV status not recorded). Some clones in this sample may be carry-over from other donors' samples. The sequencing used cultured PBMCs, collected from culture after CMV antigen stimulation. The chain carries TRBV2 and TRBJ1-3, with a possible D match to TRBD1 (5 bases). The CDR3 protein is CASSEAPGVRGNTIYF. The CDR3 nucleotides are TGTGCCAGCAGTGAAGCGCCGGGGGTACGAGGAAACACCATATATTTT.